Listed here are 28 T cell receptor beta chains from one sample, sequenced in a study of shared clonotypes between healthy human individuals. Profiled with immunoSEQ multiplex PCR; TCRdb holds only in-frame clones, not every one. The table has hundreds of thousands of clones, around four fifths seen once. The specimen sequenced was memory CD4+ T cells sorted from blood. Subset specified: CD45RA-negative fraction. These receptors were collected from a woman in her twenties or thirties in good health.

This clone was seen a handful of times. The CDR3 sequence is CASSPPWGGAEAFF. CDR3 bases: TGTGCCAGCTCACCACCGTGGGGTGGGGCTGAAGCTTTCTTT. The chain links TRBV18 to TRBJ1-1, with D unresolved. This CDR3 spans 14 amino acids. V was clipped by 0 bases and J by 6 bases, with 11 bases between them. CDR1 KGHSH and CDR2 LQKENI come from the germline V gene.

The rearrangement links TRBV28 to TRBJ1-2; the match to TRBD1 covers 7 bases. Per the germline V gene, CDR1 is MDHEN and CDR2 is SYDVKM. The ends lost 7 bases at V and 3 bases at J; junction bases unmatched: 11. CDR3 size: 15 residues. CDR3 nucleotide sequence: TGTGCCAGCACCTCCCCACAGGGGCTCGACTATGGCTACACCTTC. Its translation: CASTSPQGLDYGYTF.

The chain uses TRBV7-8 and TRBJ2-7; D is perhaps TRBD1 (6 bases). Trimming took 0 bases from V and 2 from J, leaving 11 bases between them. The CDR3 is 15 amino acids. Germline values: CDR1 SGHVS, CDR2 FQNEAQ. In nucleotides, the CDR3 is TGTGCCAGCAGCTTAGCAGGACAGAAAGCCTACGAGCAGTACTTC. This sequence encodes CASSLAGQKAYEQYF.

The genes are TRBV29-1 and TRBJ1-4, with D possibly matching TRBD1 (5 bases). Deletions cut 6 bases from V and 0 bases from J, with 11 bases between. Germline-derived CDR1 and CDR2 are SQVTM and ANQGSEA. The CDR3 is 14 amino acids. DNA of the CDR3: TGCAGCGTGCTGCAGGGTCCAACTAATGAAAAACTGTTTTTT. Translating gives CSVLQGPTNEKLFF.

The sample holds a few counts of this clone. The chain carries TRBV4-2 and TRBJ1-2; D remains ambiguous. Germline values: CDR1 LGHNA, CDR2 YNFKEQ. The CDR3 totals 16 residues. Trimming shortened V by 2 bases and J by 4 bases, and 17 bases separated the two germline ends. The CDR3 loop reads CASSQPTGSSSYGYTF. As DNA, the CDR3 is TGTGCCAGCAGCCAACCTACCGGGAGCTCTAGCTATGGCTACACCTTC.

This clone was seen a handful of times. Other DNA sequences of this sample code for an identical CDR3. This chain uses TRBV29-1 with TRBJ2-5, with a weak D call TRBD2 (6 bases). The V end lost 3 bases, the J end lost 5 bases, and 10 bases lay between the germline ends. CDR1 SQVTM and CDR2 ANQGSEA come from the germline V gene. The CDR3 contains 12 residues. The chain's CDR3 is CSVDSGVETQYF. CDR3 nucleotides: TGCAGCGTTGATTCGGGAGTGGAGACCCAGTACTTC.

This clone was counted ten times or more. The rearrangement joins TRBV5-8 to TRBJ1-2; D is ambiguous. Germline-derived CDR1 and CDR2 are SGHTS and YDEGEE. Trimming took 3 bases from V and 5 from J, leaving 23 bases between them. The CDR3 runs 17 residues. The CDR3 region has the DNA TGTGCCAGCAGCTCGAACCCCGGTTTACAGCCGGGGTATGGCTACACCTTC. It codes for CASSSNPGLQPGYGYTF. The full variable domain, completed using reference TRBV5-8 and TRBJ1-2, is EAGVTQSPTHLIKTRGQQATLRCSPISGHTSVYWYQQALGLGLQFLLWYDEGEERNRGNFPPRFSGRQFPNYSSELNVNALELEDSALYLCASSSNPGLQPGYGYTFGSGTRLTVV.

The chain recombines TRBV2 with TRBJ1-5, with a possible D match to TRBD1 (5 bases). The V end lost 5 bases, the J end lost 2 bases, and 13 bases lay between the germline ends. Germline CDR1 is SNHLY and CDR2 is FYNNEI. CDR3 size: 15 residues. In DNA, the CDR3 is TGTGCCAGCAGTCCCAGGGAGAATGGCAATCAGCCCCAGCATTTT. It specifies CASSPRENGNQPQHF. The whole variable domain, filled in from reference TRBV2 and TRBJ1-5, reads EPEVTQTPSHQVTQMGQEVILRCVPISNHLYFYWYRQILGQKVEFLVSFYNNEISEKSEIFDDQFSVERPDGSNFTLKIRSTKLEDSAMYFCASSPRENGNQPQHFGDGTRLSIL.

V usage is TRBV28 and J usage is TRBJ1-5, with D hard to call. The CDR3 contains 12 residues. The germline V gene encodes CDR1 MDHEN and CDR2 SYDVKM. V lost 7 bases, J lost 11 bases, and 15 bases lay in between. In DNA form, the CDR3 reads TGTGCCAGCACCCGGTCCCACGGCGCCCAGCATTTT. It translates to CASTRSHGAQHF.

As to this clone: The sample holds other DNA sequences that translate to the same CDR3. The rearrangement uses TRBV28 and TRBJ1-2; possibly TRBD1 for D (5 bases). V gave up 4 bases and J gave up 3 bases, with 15 bases separating them. Germline assignment: CDR1 MDHEN and CDR2 SYDVKM. The CDR3 loop spans 15 amino acids. The CDR3 spells CASSSPRGRDYGYTF. The CDR3 DNA reads TGTGCCAGCAGTTCTCCTAGGGGTCGCGACTATGGCTACACCTTC.

This rearrangement joins TRBV28 to TRBJ2-7; 12 nucleotides line up with TRBD2. The junction had 4 bases not matched to a gene; V was cut back by 5 bases and J by 2 bases. The CDR3 loop spans 15 amino acids. CDR1 is MDHEN and CDR2 is SYDVKM in the germline V gene. The CDR3 DNA reads as TGTGCCAGCAGTATGACTAGCGGGGGAACCTACGAGCAGTACTTC. This encodes CASSMTSGGTYEQYF.

This rearrangement joins TRBV28 to TRBJ2-7; no clear D. This CDR3 is built from 13 residues. The germline gives CDR1 MDHEN, CDR2 SYDVKM. Trimming left V 5 bases short and J 4 bases short, with 12 bases between. CDR3 sequence (DNA): TGTGCCAGCAGTCGTAAATACCAGTACGAGCAGTACTTC. It yields the protein CASSRKYQYEQYF.

The rearrangement uses TRBV19 and TRBJ2-1, with D perhaps TRBD2 (5 bases). Germline CDR1 reads LNHDA; CDR2 reads SQIVND (reference sequence). Trimming took 5 bases from V and 9 from J, leaving 14 bases between them. The CDR3 totals 13 residues. The CDR3 region has the DNA TGTGCCAGTAGTGATGCGAGCGGTTCTGAGCAGTTCTTC. Its protein product is CASSDASGSEQFF. The entire variable domain, with the rest obtained from reference TRBV19 and TRBJ2-1, is as follows: DGGITQSPKYLFRKEGQNVTLSCEQNLNHDAMYWYRQDPGQGLRLIYYSQIVNDFQKGDIAEGYSVSREKKESFPLTVTSAQKNPTAFYLCASSDASGSEQFFGPGTRLTVL.

V is TRBV5-1 and J is TRBJ2-1, with 9 bases identical to TRBD2. Germline V lookup: CDR1 SGHRS, CDR2 YFSETQ. The J segment lost 6 bases and the V segment lost 6 bases, leaving 4 bases of the junction unmatched. This CDR3 has 13 amino acids. CDR3 sequence: CASTRAGGNEQFF. The CDR3 DNA sequence: TGCGCCAGCACCCGAGCGGGAGGCAATGAGCAGTTCTTC.

The chain employs TRBV5-1 and TRBJ1-2, with D possibly matching TRBD1 (5 bases). The CDR3 has 13 residues. The germline gives CDR1 SGHRS, CDR2 YFSETQ. V lost 0 bases and J lost 7, with 10 bases in between. The CDR3 DNA is TGCGCCAGCAGCTTGGTAGGGGATCCTGGCTACACCTTC. As protein: CASSLVGDPGYTF.

This clone showed up just a few times. The chain carries TRBV28 and TRBJ1-2, with 7 bases fitting TRBD1. The CDR3 extends over 14 amino acids. V shed 5 bases and J 4 bases; nucleotides not matched to a gene: 7. In germline, CDR1 is MDHEN, CDR2 SYDVKM. The CDR3 DNA reads TGTGCCAGCAGTGAGTACAGGGGAGGCTATGGCTACACCTTC. The encoded protein is CASSEYRGGYGYTF.

V usage is TRBV6-5 and J usage is TRBJ2-5; 8 bases align to TRBD1. This CDR3 region has 14 residues. The J segment lost 11 bases and the V segment lost 7 bases, leaving 15 bases of the junction unmatched. Germline CDR1 is MNHEY and CDR2 is SVGAGI. The CDR3 sequence: CASNRGQDGLGQYF. In nucleotides, the CDR3 is TGTGCCAGCAACCGGGGACAGGATGGCCTTGGGCAGTACTTC.

V gene TRBV9 combines with J gene TRBJ1-1; no reliable D call. Germline CDR1 SGDLS, CDR2 YYNGEE. The CDR3 runs 15 residues. V was pared by 4 bases and J by 1 base, with 14 bases between. The CDR3 nucleotides are TGTGCCAGCAGCCCCCTTTCAGACAAGAACACTGAAGCTTTCTTT. The encoded protein is CASSPLSDKNTEAFF.

This clone was counted a few times. The chain recombines TRBV5-6 with TRBJ2-7; no definite D call. Trimming shortened V by 1 base and J by 5 bases, and 4 bases separated the two germline ends. CDR3 size: 11 residues. The germline gives CDR1 SGHDT, CDR2 YYEEEE. The CDR3 region is CASSLQNEQYF. The CDR3 DNA reads TGTGCCAGCAGCTTGCAAAACGAGCAGTACTTC.

In its sample, this clone was seen many times. This chain links TRBV6-5 with TRBJ2-2; TRBD1 is a possible D gene (5 bases). In germline, CDR1 is MNHEY, CDR2 SVGAGI. CDR3 length: 14 residues. Trimming took off 4 bases at V and 5 bases at J, with 11 bases between the two ends. The CDR3 nucleotides are TGTGCCAGCAGTTTGGGGTCAGGGACCGGGGAGCTGTTTTTT. The encoded protein is CASSLGSGTGELFF.

This clone was detected only a few times. The chain combines TRBV6-1 with TRBJ2-3, with D uncertain. Trimming removed 2 bases from V and 1 base from J, with 10 bases in between. This CDR3 has 15 amino acids. CDR1 and CDR2 from the germline V gene are MNHNS and SASEGT. The CDR3 DNA follows: TGTGCCAGCAGTGAACGGCCCGCGGGCACAGATACGCAGTATTTT. As protein: CASSERPAGTDTQYF.

This chain links TRBV2 with TRBJ1-4; D unclear. V lost 5 bases and J 8 bases, leaving 18 bases between the germline ends. The CDR3 contains 15 residues. Germline values: CDR1 SNHLY, CDR2 FYNNEI. CDR3 residues: CASSIQDGRREKLFF. The DNA of the CDR3 is TGTGCCAGCAGTATCCAGGACGGGCGCCGAGAAAAACTGTTTTTT.

This chain connects TRBV30 to TRBJ2-5; a weak D match, TRBD2 (6 bases). The DNA matches TRBJ2-7 better at its end, which makes the J call doubtful. The V gene's germline CDR1 is GTSNPN and CDR2 SVGIG (reference sequence). The CDR3 has 12 amino acids. The CDR3 reads CATRGSLYEQYF. The DNA for the CDR3 is TGTGCCACCCGGGGGAGTCTGTACGAGCAGTACTTC.

The chain has TRBV30 and TRBJ2-1; no clear D gene. This CDR3 is built from 15 residues. Between the trimmed V and J ends, which lost 5 bases and 3 bases, there was a span of 17 bases. CDR1 and CDR2 from the germline V gene are GTSNPN and SVGIG (reference sequence). In DNA, the CDR3 is TGTGCCTGGCTTGGACCCGCAAGTTACTACAATGAGCAGTTCTTC. Translation: CAWLGPASYYNEQFF.

This clone was seen only a few times. The rearrangement links TRBV21-1 to TRBJ1-5. TRBV21-1 represents a pseudogene. The CDR3 has 13 residues. The CDR3: CAIGGTRGRPQHF. The CDR3 DNA is TGTGCCATTGGGGGGACACGGGGTCGACCCCAGCATTTT.

The chain employs TRBV6-6 and TRBJ1-2, with a tentative D call TRBD1 (6 bases). V lost 5 bases to trimming and J lost 7 bases, with 23 bases between them. Germline CDR1 MNHNY, CDR2 SVGAGI (reference sequence). The CDR3 has 16 residues. CDR3 bases: TGTGCCAGCAGTGCAAGGCGGGACACAGCACAGGGTGGCTACACCTTC. Protein: CASSARRDTAQGGYTF.

The gene calls are TRBV11-2 and TRBJ2-7; a possible D gene is TRBD1 (5 bases). V gave up 5 bases and J gave up 6 bases, with 14 bases separating them. The CDR3 loop spans 13 amino acids. CDR1 SGHAT and CDR2 FQNNGV come from the germline V gene. The CDR3 DNA follows: TGTGCCAGCAGCCAAGGGGTCGGCCTCGAGCAGTACTTC. The encoded protein is CASSQGVGLEQYF.

This sequence joins TRBV19 and TRBJ2-4; TRBD2 matches 11 bases. The CDR3 contains 13 residues. The V segment lost 5 bases and the J segment 13 bases; nucleotides outside the gene matches: 7. Germline CDR1 reads LNHDA; CDR2 reads SQIVND (reference sequence). The DNA of the CDR3 is TGTGCCAGTAGTGGGGGACTAGCGGATAACCAGTACTTC. Its translation is CASSGGLADNQYF.